This T cell receptor (beta chain) appears in the sequencing data of a study of OX40 agonist ivuxolimab in advanced cancers. For the wider study: The costimulatory receptor OX40 (CD134) was targeted by ivuxolimab, a fully human IgG2 agonistic monoclonal antibody. Intravenous ivuxolimab was administered to patients every 2 weeks at six dose levels: 0.01, 0.1, 0.3, 1.5, 3 and 10 mg/kg. Of the approximately 50 dose-escalation patients, hepatocellular carcinoma was present in 19, melanoma in approximately 15, renal cell carcinoma in 9 and head and neck cancer in 9. In the dose-escalation cohort, 82.7% of patients were male, and the mean age was approximately 60 years, with a range of roughly 20 to 80. Prior anti-PD-1, anti-PD-L1 or anti-CTLA-4 therapy was permitted, and approximately 40% of dose-escalation patients had received checkpoint inhibitors. Three dose-escalation patients achieved partial responses, one with hepatocellular carcinoma and two with cutaneous melanoma. Peripheral TCRbeta sequencing was intended to test whether TCR sequence diversity was altered and clonal T-cell expansion was caused by ivuxolimab. The paper reports the monotherapy dose-escalation portion (N of about 50 patients) of the phase I ivuxolimab trial.

CDR3 length: 19 amino acids, cysteine to phenylalanine. Only the CDR3 part of the read is kept: 57 bases, read in frame from the first base. CDR1 and CDR2 (SGHAT, FQNNGV) derive from the germline V gene. The V end gives up 6 bases and the J end 1 base, leaving 13 bases in the junction not matched to a gene. The research as a whole found: After ivuxolimab, CD8+ T cells had more expanded clones than CD4+ T cells on average. The antigen specificity of the peripheral T cells that underwent clonal expansion was not determined. At doses of 0.1 to 3.0 mg/kg, clonal expansion of both CD4+ and CD8+ blood T cells was observed from baseline to week 6. Low levels of normalized T-cell clonal expansion were also seen in some patients who did not respond. In partial responders in the 0.1-3.0 mg/kg groups, normalized peripheral clonal expansion was found to be among the lowest, especially among CD8+ T cells.

Genomic DNA was extracted from sorted cells for sequencing of the TCRbeta CDR3 region. The immunoSEQ Assay was used to sequence the TCRbeta CDR3 regions. TCRdb limited this immuneACCESS table to in-frame rearrangements with V and J called. A share of clones is missing; checked studies link under half to unresolved V genes, and the rest is unexplained. This sample has some 34,000 clones in its table, and approximately 88% of those were observed once. The top ten clonotypes cover roughly 12% of the sample. As concerns this clone: What antigen it recognizes has not been identified. The record has no base qualities; no much larger clone is one base away.

Patients with a history of autoimmune disease or receiving systemic immunosuppression were excluded from the trial. Peripheral blood for TCR sequencing was collected from all dose cohorts at baseline, on cycle 4 day 1, and on cycle 7 day 1. The samples were drawn from a first-in-human, open-label, multicenter phase I dose-escalation trial of ivuxolimab. The trial enrolled adults with locally advanced or metastatic head and neck squamous cell, hepatocellular, melanoma or renal cell carcinoma. Before TCR sequencing, CD4+ T cells and CD8+ T cells from peripheral blood were sorted into separate populations.

This chain is built from TRBV11-2 and TRBJ2-5, with 14 bases in between that match TRBD2. The sequence was obtained from an adult with an advanced solid tumor such as melanoma, head and neck, liver or kidney cancer. The material was CD4+ or CD8+ T cells sorted from blood, obtained in a trial of the OX40 agonist ivuxolimab. The CDR3 protein sequence reads: CASSRPSGLAGGSQETQYF. The DNA reads as follows: TGTGCCAGCAGTCGTCCGAGTGGACTAGCGGGGGGATCCCAAGAGACCCAGTACTTC.